The present entry profiles one T cell receptor beta chain with its context. Antigen: not known. All patients relapsed after autologous stem cell transplantation, and brentuximab vedotin exposure varied. Some clones are missing from TCRdb's copy, which holds only in-frame ones; the method was immunoSEQ multiplex PCR. Altogether fewer than 20,000 clones are present, 75% to 90% being singletons, with the ten largest covering around 14%. This CDR3 has 16 amino acids. The germline V gene encodes CDR1 GTSNPN and CDR2 SVGIG (reference sequence). Trimming took 0 bases from V and 0 from J; bases not matched to a gene: 1. The data stem from a study of PD-1 blockade in classical Hodgkin lymphoma. Study-wide context: Patients were given intravenous nivolumab, 3 mg/kg, every 2 weeks.

Regarding the study as a whole: CD4+ TCR diversity, unlike CD8+, rose significantly by C4D1. The study found complete responders had baseline diversity similar to newly diagnosed patients.

The rearrangement uses TRBV30 and TRBJ1-4, with 10 bases aligning to TRBD1. The sequences come from peripheral blood mononuclear cells (PBMCs), collected before the second cycle of nivolumab. The TCR sequence derives from a human donor with classical Hodgkin lymphoma. The DNA for the CDR3 is TGTGCCTGGAGTGTGGGACAGGGGCCAACTAATGAAAAACTGTTTTTT. Its translation: CAWSVGQGPTNEKLFF.